This T cell receptor (beta chain) was sequenced in a study of CD8+ T cells in alopecia areata. V lost 3 bases, J lost 0 bases, and 11 bases lay in between. The CDR3 loop spans 15 amino acids. CDR1 is LNHNV and CDR2 is YYDKDF in the germline V gene (reference sequence). RNA was isolated and reverse transcribed to cDNA, the sequencing template. Libraries were prepared by immunoSEQ multiplex PCR; TCRdb keeps only in-frame clonotypes and omits some of them. The sample lists 100,000 to 150,000 clones; about 46% were seen once. Study findings and constraints: Clarity of TCR sharing across patients fell short of that in mice, possibly HLA-related. Lesional scalp displayed greater clonality than normal scalp, most notably in alopecia totalis/universalis.

About this clone itself: What it recognizes is unknown.

Specimens obtained from alopecia areata patients comprised lesional scalp punch biopsies and peripheral blood. T lymphocytes (CD4+ and CD8+) were sorted from PBMCs. The source of this sequence is a human donor with alopecia areata. The genes are TRBV15 and TRBJ1-1; no reliable D call. Material for sequencing was NKG2D-low CD8+ T cells sorted from blood. The CDR3 region is CATSSRERMNTEAFF. The CDR3 DNA follows: TGTGCCACCAGCAGCCGGGAAAGGATGAACACTGAAGCTTTCTTT.